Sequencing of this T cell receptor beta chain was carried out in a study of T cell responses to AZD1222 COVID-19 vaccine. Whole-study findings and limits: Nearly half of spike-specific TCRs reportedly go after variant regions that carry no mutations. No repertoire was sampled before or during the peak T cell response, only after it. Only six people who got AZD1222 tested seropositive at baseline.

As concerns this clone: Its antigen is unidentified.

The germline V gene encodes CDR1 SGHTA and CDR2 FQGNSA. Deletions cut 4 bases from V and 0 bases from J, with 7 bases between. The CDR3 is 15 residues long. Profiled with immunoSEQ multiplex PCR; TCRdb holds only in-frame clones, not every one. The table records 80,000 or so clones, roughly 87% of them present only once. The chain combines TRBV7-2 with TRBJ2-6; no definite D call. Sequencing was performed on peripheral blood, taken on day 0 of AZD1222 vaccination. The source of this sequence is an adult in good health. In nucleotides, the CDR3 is TGTGCCAGCAGCTGGGTTCTCTCTGGGGCCAACGTCCTGACTTTC. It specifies CASSWVLSGANVLTF.